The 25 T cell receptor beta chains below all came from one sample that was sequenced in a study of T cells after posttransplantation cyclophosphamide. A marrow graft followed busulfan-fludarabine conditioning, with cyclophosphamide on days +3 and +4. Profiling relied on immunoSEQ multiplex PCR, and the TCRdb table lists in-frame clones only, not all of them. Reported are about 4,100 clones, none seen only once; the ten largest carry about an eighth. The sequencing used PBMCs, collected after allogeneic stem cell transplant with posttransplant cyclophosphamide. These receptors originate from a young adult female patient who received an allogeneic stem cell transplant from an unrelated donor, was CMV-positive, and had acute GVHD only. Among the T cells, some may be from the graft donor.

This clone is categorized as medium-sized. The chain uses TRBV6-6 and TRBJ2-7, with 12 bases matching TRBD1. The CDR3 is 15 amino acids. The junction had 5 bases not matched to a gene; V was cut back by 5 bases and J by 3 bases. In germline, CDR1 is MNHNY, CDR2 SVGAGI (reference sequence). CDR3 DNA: TGTGCCAGCAGTCCGGGACAGGGGGCCGGCTACGAGCAGTACTTC. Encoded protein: CASSPGQGAGYEQYF.

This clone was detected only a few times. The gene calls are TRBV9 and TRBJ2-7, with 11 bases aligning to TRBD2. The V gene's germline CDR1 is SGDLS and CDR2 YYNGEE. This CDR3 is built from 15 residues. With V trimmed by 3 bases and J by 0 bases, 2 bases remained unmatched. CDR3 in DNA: TGTGCCAGCAGCGCCACTAGCGGGAGCTCCTACGAGCAGTACTTC. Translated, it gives CASSATSGSSYEQYF. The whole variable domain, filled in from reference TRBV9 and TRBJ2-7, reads DSGVTQTPKHLITATGQRVTLRCSPRSGDLSVYWYQQSLDQGLQFLIQYYNGEERAKGNILERFSAQQFPDLHSELNLSSLELGDSALYFCASSATSGSSYEQYFGPGTRLTVT.

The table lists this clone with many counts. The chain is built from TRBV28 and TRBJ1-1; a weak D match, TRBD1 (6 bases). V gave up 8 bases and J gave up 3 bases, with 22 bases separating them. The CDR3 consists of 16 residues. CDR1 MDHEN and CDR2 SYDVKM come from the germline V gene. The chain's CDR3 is CASQNLRGGQHTEAFF. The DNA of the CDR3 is TGTGCCAGCCAAAATTTAAGGGGGGGGCAACACACTGAAGCTTTCTTT.

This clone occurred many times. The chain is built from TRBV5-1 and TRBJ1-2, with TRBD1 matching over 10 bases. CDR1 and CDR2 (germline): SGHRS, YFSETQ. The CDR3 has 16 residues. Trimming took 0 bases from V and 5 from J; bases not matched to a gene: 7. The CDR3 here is CASSLGRDRGRYGYTF. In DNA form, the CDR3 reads TGCGCCAGCAGCTTGGGGCGGGACAGGGGACGGTATGGCTACACCTTC.

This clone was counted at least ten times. CDR3 DNA sequence: TGTGCCAGCAGCTTAGATGGGACAGGTGGCGAAAAACTGTTTTTT. Residues: CASSLDGTGGEKLFF. The chain has TRBV11-2 and TRBJ1-4, with TRBD1 matching 8 bases. V was pared by 0 bases and J by 8 bases, with 5 bases of the junction left unmatched. This CDR3 contains 15 residues. Germline V gene sequence: CDR1 SGHAT, CDR2 FQNNGV.

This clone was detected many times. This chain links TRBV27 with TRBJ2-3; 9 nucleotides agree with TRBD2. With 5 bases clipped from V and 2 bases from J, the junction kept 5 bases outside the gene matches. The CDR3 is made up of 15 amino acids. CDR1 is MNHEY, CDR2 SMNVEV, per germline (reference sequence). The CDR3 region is CASSIAGANTDTQYF. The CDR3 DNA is TGTGCCAGCAGTATAGCGGGAGCGAACACAGATACGCAGTATTTT.

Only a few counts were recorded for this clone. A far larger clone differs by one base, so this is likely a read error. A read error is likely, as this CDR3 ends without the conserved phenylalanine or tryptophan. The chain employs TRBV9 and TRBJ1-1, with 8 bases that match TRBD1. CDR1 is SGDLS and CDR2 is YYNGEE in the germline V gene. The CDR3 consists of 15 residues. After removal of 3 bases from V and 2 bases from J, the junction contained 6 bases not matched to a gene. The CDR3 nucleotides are TGTGCCAGCAGCGAGGGGACAGGAAGTAACACTGAAGCTTTCTCT. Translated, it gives CASSEGTGSNTEAFS.

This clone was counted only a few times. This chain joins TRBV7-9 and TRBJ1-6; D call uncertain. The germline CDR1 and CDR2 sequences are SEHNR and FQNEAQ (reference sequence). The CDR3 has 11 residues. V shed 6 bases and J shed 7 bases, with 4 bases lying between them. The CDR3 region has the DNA TGTGCCAGCAGTCTCAATTCACCCCTCCACTTT. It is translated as CASSLNSPLHF.

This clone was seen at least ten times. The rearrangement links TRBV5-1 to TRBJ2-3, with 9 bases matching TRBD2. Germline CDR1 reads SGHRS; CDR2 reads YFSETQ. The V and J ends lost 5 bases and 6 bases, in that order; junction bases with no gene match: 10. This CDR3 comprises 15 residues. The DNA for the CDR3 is TGCGCCAGCAGGCACTGGCGGGAGGGCTGGGATACGCAGTATTTT. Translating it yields CASRHWREGWDTQYF.

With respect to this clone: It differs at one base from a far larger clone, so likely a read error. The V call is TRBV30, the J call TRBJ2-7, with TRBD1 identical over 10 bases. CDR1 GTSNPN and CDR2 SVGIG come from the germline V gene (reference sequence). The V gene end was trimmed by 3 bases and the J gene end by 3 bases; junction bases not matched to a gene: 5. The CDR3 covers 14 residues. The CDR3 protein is CAWSEGTGDYEQYF. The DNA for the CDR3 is TGTGCCTGGAGCGAAGGGACAGGGGACTACGAGCAGTACTTC.

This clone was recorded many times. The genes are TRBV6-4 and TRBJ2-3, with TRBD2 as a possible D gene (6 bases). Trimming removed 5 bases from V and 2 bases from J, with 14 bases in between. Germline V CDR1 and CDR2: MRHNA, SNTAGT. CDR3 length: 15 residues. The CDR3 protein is CASSLHGGITDTQYF. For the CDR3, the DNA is TGTGCCAGCAGTCTCCACGGAGGGATCACAGATACGCAGTATTTT.

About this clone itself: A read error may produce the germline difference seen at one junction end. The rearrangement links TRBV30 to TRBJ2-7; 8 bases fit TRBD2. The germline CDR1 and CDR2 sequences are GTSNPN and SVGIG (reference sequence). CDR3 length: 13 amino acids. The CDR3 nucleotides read TGTGCCTGGAAAGGGGACCGGGGGGGGGAGCAGTTGTTC. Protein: CAWKGDRGGEQLF.

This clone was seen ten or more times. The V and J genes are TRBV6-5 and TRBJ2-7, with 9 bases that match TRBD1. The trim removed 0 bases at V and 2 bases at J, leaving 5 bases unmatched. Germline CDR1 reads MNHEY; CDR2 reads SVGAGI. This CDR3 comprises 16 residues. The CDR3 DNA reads TGTGCCAGCAGTTACTCCCGGACAGGGGTGGCCTACGAGCAGTACTTC. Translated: CASSYSRTGVAYEQYF.

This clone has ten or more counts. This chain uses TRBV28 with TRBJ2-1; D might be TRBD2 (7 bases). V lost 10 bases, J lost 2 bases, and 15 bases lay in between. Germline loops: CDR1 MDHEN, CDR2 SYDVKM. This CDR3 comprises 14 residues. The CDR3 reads CATGRGGPYNEQFF. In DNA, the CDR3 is TGTGCCACCGGACGCGGGGGCCCCTACAATGAGCAGTTCTTC.

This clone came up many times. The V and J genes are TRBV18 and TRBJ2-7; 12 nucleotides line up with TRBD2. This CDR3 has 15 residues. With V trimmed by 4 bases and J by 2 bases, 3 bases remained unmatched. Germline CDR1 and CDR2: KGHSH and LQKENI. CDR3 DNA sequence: TGTGCCAGCTCACTCGGACTAGCGGGAACCTACGAGCAGTACTTC. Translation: CASSLGLAGTYEQYF.

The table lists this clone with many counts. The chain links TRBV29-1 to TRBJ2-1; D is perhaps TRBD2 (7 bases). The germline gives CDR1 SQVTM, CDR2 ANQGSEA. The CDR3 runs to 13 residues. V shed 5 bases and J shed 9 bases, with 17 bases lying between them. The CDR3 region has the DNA TGCAGCGTTAGGGGGGGCCGCGCTAGTGAGCAGTTCTTC. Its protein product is CSVRGGRASEQFF.

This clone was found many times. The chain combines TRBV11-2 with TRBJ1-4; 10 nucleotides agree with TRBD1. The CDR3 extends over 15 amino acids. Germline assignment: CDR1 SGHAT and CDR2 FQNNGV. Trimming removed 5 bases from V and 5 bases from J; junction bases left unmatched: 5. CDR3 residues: CASSGRDRGNEKLFF. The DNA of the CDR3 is TGTGCCAGCAGCGGAAGGGACAGGGGCAATGAAAAACTGTTTTTT.

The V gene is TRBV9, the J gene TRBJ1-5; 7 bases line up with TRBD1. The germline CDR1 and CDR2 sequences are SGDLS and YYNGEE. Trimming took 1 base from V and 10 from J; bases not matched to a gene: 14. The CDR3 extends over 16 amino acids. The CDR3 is CASSVSGQPGWGPQHF. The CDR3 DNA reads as TGTGCCAGCAGCGTATCGGGACAGCCAGGCTGGGGTCCCCAGCATTTT.

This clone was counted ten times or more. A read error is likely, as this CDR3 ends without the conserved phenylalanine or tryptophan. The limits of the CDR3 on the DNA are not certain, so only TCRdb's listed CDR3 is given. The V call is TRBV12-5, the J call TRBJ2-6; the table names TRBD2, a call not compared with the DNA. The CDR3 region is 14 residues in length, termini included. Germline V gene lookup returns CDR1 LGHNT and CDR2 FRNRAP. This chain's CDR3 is CASGCESGSLGAVL.

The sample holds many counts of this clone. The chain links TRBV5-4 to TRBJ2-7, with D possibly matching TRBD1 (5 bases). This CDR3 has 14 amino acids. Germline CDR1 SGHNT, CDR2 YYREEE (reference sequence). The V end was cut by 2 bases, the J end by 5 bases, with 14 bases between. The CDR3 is CASSLGVAPDEQYF. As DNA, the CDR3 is TGTGCCAGCAGCTTAGGGGTTGCGCCTGACGAGCAGTACTTC.

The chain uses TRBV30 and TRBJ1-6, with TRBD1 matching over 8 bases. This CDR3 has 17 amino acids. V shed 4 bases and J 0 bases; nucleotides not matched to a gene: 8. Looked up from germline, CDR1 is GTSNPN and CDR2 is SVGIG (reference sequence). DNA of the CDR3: TGTGCCTGGAAGCAGGGGGCAATGGTCTCCTATAATTCACCCCTCCACTTT. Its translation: CAWKQGAMVSYNSPLHF.

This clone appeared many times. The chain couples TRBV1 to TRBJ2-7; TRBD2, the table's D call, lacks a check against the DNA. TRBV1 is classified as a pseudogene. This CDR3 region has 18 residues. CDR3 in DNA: TGCACCAGCAGCCAATCCAAAGTCAGCGGGAGGACCTCCTACGAGCAGTACTTC. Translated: CTSSQSKVSGRTSYEQYF.

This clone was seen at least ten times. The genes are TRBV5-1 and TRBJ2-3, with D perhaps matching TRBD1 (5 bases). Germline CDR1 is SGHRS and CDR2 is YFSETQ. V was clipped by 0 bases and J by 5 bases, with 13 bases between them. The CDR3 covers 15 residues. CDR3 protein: CASSLVAGRKDTQYF. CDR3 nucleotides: TGCGCCAGCAGCTTGGTGGCAGGGCGAAAAGATACGCAGTATTTT.

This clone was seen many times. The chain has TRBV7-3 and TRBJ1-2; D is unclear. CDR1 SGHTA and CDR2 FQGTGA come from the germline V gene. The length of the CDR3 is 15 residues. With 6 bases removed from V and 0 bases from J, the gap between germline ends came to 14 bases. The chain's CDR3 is CASSRTGGSNYGYTF. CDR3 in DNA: TGTGCCAGCAGTCGAACGGGAGGCTCTAACTATGGCTACACCTTC.

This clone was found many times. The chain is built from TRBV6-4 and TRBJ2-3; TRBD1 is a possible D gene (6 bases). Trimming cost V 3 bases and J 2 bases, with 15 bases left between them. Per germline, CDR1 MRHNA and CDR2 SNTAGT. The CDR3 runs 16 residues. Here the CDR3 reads CASSERGMGSTDTQYF. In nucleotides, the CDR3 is TGTGCCAGCAGTGAAAGGGGGATGGGATCCACAGATACGCAGTATTTT.